This T cell receptor beta chain emerged from a study of blood T cell repertoires in COVID-19. Here immunoSEQ multiplex PCR was the method, and the copy in TCRdb shows in-frame clones only, minus some. The data contain around 310,000 clones, about 90% of them singletons. CDR3 length: 14 residues. Germline trimming cut 5 bases from V and 5 bases from J; bases unmatched to any gene: 8. Germline-derived CDR1 and CDR2 are KGHSH and LQKENI. This clone was observed a single time. Other nucleotide sequences in the sample specify the same CDR3. The gene calls are TRBV18 and TRBJ2-5, with 7 bases aligning to TRBD1. The receptor was isolated from a middle-aged woman with COVID-19, enrolled during active disease. The sequencing input was peripheral blood. The CDR3 sequence is CASSKGGESETQYF. The CDR3 coding sequence is TGTGCCAGCTCAAAAGGGGGCGAGTCGGAGACCCAGTACTTC.